A single sample is the source of the 5 T cell receptor beta chains below, sequenced in a study of cytomegalovirus exposure and HLA in healthy donors. Researchers ran the PCR with 60 Vbeta and 13 Jbeta primers. Assay used: immunoSEQ multiplex PCR; TCRdb lists only in-frame clones, some missing. This sample has 75,000 to 100,000 clones, with about four fifths found just once. Material: PBMCs. These receptors were obtained from a man aged 35-49 years in good health and CMV-seropositive.

The chain uses TRBV5-1 and TRBJ2-1; 7 bases are a match to TRBD2. J was trimmed by 2 bases and V by 6 bases; bases with no gene match: 5. The germline V gene encodes CDR1 SGHRS and CDR2 YFSETQ. The CDR3 runs 14 residues. The CDR3 DNA sequence: TGCGCCAGCAAAGCTAGCGGAACCTACAATGAGCAGTTCTTC. Protein sequence: CASKASGTYNEQFF.

The rearrangement links TRBV5-1 to TRBJ2-1; 7 bases fit TRBD1. The V segment lost 4 bases and the J segment 9 bases; nucleotides outside the gene matches: 7. The germline gives CDR1 SGHRS, CDR2 YFSETQ. The length of the CDR3 is 13 residues. CDR3 sequence reads: CASSILRDSEQFF. DNA for the CDR3: TGCGCCAGCAGCATACTCCGGGACAGTGAGCAGTTCTTC.

This chain joins TRBV7-9 and TRBJ2-7, with a tentative D call TRBD1 (5 bases). The CDR3 is 15 residues long. CDR1 and CDR2 (germline): SEHNR, FQNEAQ (reference sequence). V lost 8 bases, J lost 2 bases, and 19 bases lay in between. The CDR3 sequence is CASSPRQMIAYEQYF. Written as DNA, the CDR3 is TGTGCCAGCTCTCCCCGACAGATGATAGCCTACGAGCAGTACTTC.

The V gene is TRBV27, the J gene TRBJ2-3; 12 nucleotides align to TRBD2. This CDR3 spans 16 amino acids. CDR1 MNHEY and CDR2 SMNVEV come from the germline V gene (reference sequence). V trimming: 4 bases; J trimming: 5 bases; junction bases outside the gene matches: 7. The CDR3 bases are TGTGCCAGCAGTTCGTCTAGCGGGGGGGCAGGAGATACGCAGTATTTT. Residues: CASSSSSGGAGDTQYF.

This chain connects TRBV6-6 to TRBJ1-1; TRBD1 matches at 10 bases. V lost 6 bases, J lost 4 bases, and 8 bases stayed unmatched. CDR1 and CDR2 (germline): MNHNY, SVGAGI (reference sequence). The CDR3 contains 15 residues. The CDR3 is CASSRDRGRGTEAFF. CDR3 nucleotide sequence: TGTGCCAGCAGCCGGGACAGGGGCCGGGGCACTGAAGCTTTCTTT.